These T cell receptor beta chains were read from a single sample in a study of neurological immune-mediated disorders. TCRdb analysed the 5' RACE reads with MiXCR anew, one entry per CDR3 protein. The sample has under 20,000 distinct CDR3 sequences, around 28% seen once. Sequenced: PBMCs. The origin of the receptors is a man between 50 and 59 years old with HTLV-1-associated myelopathy (HAM/TSP). Each CDR3 is given with its conserved first and last residue. Each record gives: CDR3 protein, J gene, V gene, D gene. A D gene is named only where the DNA matches it firmly.

CDR3: CASSQQRGTDTQYF
J: TRBJ2-3
V: TRBV11-2
D: NA

CDR3: CASSKLGDEQYF
J: TRBJ2-7
V: TRBV18
D: NA

CDR3: CASSLGGALTVQETQYF
J: TRBJ2-5
V: TRBV5-6
D: NA

CDR3: CSARDSAVGTSGNTIYF
J: TRBJ1-3
V: TRBV20-1
D: NA

CDR3: CASSRELKEEQYF
J: TRBJ2-7
V: TRBV5-1
D: NA

CDR3: CSARDTGAGQFF
J: TRBJ2-1
V: TRBV20-1
D: NA

CDR3: CSARAGLTPGDTQYF
J: TRBJ2-3
V: TRBV20-1
D: NA

CDR3: CSSQENTEAFF
J: TRBJ1-1
V: TRBV29-1
D: NA

CDR3: CASSFNGVAAYNEQFF
J: TRBJ2-1
V: TRBV7-3
D: NA

CDR3: CSARGSGGGVYGYTF
J: TRBJ1-2
V: TRBV20-1
D: NA

CDR3: CSARDPQRVGNTIYF
J: TRBJ1-3
V: TRBV20-1
D: NA

CDR3: CASSRGIGQGAKNIQYF
J: TRBJ2-4
V: TRBV21-1
D: NA

CDR3: CSGSGDRDTQYF
J: TRBJ2-3
V: TRBV29-1
D: NA

CDR3: CSVSGIGTDTQYF
J: TRBJ2-3
V: TRBV20-1
D: NA

CDR3: CASSLDSLMNTEAFF
J: TRBJ1-1
V: TRBV5-1
D: NA

CDR3: CSARGRGRQGSSDTQYF
J: TRBJ2-3
V: TRBV20-1
D: NA

CDR3: CASSFTGGNEKLFF
J: TRBJ1-4
V: TRBV7-9
D: NA

CDR3: CASTLDRAYEQYF
J: TRBJ2-7
V: TRBV7-9
D: TRBD1

CDR3: CASSYSPSGGQETQYF
J: TRBJ2-5
V: TRBV6-5
D: TRBD2

CDR3: CASSVPGQGFSYEQYF
J: TRBJ2-7
V: TRBV6-6
D: TRBD1

CDR3: CASSGVSSFWAADEKLFF
J: TRBJ1-4
V: TRBV5-5
D: NA

CDR3: CASSQNPGLRTDTQYF
J: TRBJ2-3
V: TRBV3-1
D: NA

CDR3: CASSRDTNTGELFF
J: TRBJ2-2
V: TRBV5-1
D: NA

CDR3: CSAGRVETQYF
J: TRBJ2-5
V: TRBV20-1
D: NA

CDR3: CASSLNRNTDTQYF
J: TRBJ2-3
V: TRBV7-3
D: NA

CDR3: CASRSALRDTEAFF
J: TRBJ1-1
V: TRBV12-3/TRBV12-4
D: NA

CDR3: CASSFDRIQETQYF
J: TRBJ2-5
V: TRBV5-4
D: NA

CDR3: CASLGERTNYGYTF
J: TRBJ1-2
V: TRBV18
D: NA

CDR3: CASSQDPTDTQYF
J: TRBJ2-3
V: TRBV4-3
D: NA

CDR3: CASSLGIGNTEAFF
J: TRBJ1-1
V: TRBV7-3
D: NA

CDR3: CASSTGQGIDTQYF
J: TRBJ2-3
V: TRBV7-2
D: TRBD1

CDR3: CASSFGLAGARETQYF
J: TRBJ2-5
V: TRBV12-3/TRBV12-4
D: TRBD2

CDR3: CASSQVRGGGTTDTQYF
J: TRBJ2-3
V: TRBV3-1
D: NA

CDR3: CASSSASYEQYF
J: TRBJ2-7
V: TRBV5-6
D: NA

CDR3: CASSYEVSGNTIYF
J: TRBJ1-3
V: TRBV6-5
D: NA

CDR3: CASSQPSRDSEAFF
J: TRBJ1-1
V: TRBV4-2
D: NA

CDR3: CASSHLRASSEGIQETQYF
J: TRBJ2-5
V: TRBV7-8
D: NA

CDR3: CSAGGLAESEQYF
J: TRBJ2-7
V: TRBV20-1
D: TRBD2

CDR3: CSARGDLTLTDTQYF
J: TRBJ2-3
V: TRBV20-1
D: NA

CDR3: CASSPAEYSNQPQHF
J: TRBJ1-5
V: TRBV7-2
D: NA

CDR3: CASSYVGVEAFF
J: TRBJ1-1
V: TRBV6-6
D: NA

CDR3: CASSWDNFYGYTF
J: TRBJ1-2
V: TRBV5-1
D: NA

CDR3: CASSPAAGATEAFF
J: TRBJ1-1
V: TRBV7-3
D: NA

CDR3: CASRFQSGSNQPQHF
J: TRBJ1-5
V: TRBV12-3/TRBV12-4
D: NA

CDR3: CASRANEQFF
J: TRBJ2-1
V: TRBV12-3/TRBV12-4
D: NA

CDR3: CASSSQGGGELFF
J: TRBJ2-2
V: TRBV7-3
D: NA

CDR3: CASTNSRGADTQYF
J: TRBJ2-3
V: TRBV5-6
D: NA

CDR3: CASSRFAYEQYF
J: TRBJ2-7
V: TRBV12-3/TRBV12-4
D: NA

CDR3: CASSLSQGGHYGGYEQYF
J: TRBJ2-7
V: TRBV27
D: TRBD1

CDR3: CASSPAGGGPNEKLFF
J: TRBJ1-4
V: TRBV7-9
D: TRBD1

CDR3: CASSMGPGGEKLFF
J: TRBJ1-4
V: TRBV6-5
D: NA

CDR3: CASSLPSETQYF
J: TRBJ2-5
V: TRBV7-2
D: NA

CDR3: CSVGGLNTEAFF
J: TRBJ1-1
V: TRBV29-1
D: NA